The 15 T cell receptor beta chains below all came from one sample that was sequenced in a study of OX40 agonist ivuxolimab in advanced cancers. Profiled with immunoSEQ multiplex PCR; TCRdb holds only in-frame clones, not every one. The sample shows around 37,000 clones, around four fifths of them seen only once. Sequencing used CD4+ or CD8+ T cells sorted from blood, obtained in a trial of the OX40 agonist ivuxolimab. The receptors were sampled from an adult with an advanced solid tumor such as melanoma, head and neck, liver or kidney cancer.

The chain links TRBV4-3 to TRBJ1-2; 7 bases line up with TRBD1. Trimming took 4 bases from V and 8 from J; bases not matched to a gene: 1. The CDR3 covers 11 residues. From germline, CDR1 is LGHNA and CDR2 YSLEER. The CDR3 nucleotides read TGCGCCAGCAGCCGGGACAGAGGCTACACCTTC. Protein: CASSRDRGYTF.

About this clone itself: The junction departs from germline at one end; a sequencing error may be responsible. The V gene is TRBV28, the J gene TRBJ2-7, with D tentatively TRBD1 (8 bases). Germline values: CDR1 MDHEN, CDR2 SYDVKM. The CDR3 loop spans 15 amino acids. The CDR3 reads CASSLPGTGVRSGVF. In DNA form, the CDR3 reads TGTGCCAGCAGTTTACCCGGGACAGGTGTAAGGAGCGGGGTCTTC.

The rearrangement joins TRBV30 to TRBJ2-1; D possibly corresponds to TRBD2 (6 bases). The CDR3 loop spans 14 amino acids. CDR1 is GTSNPN and CDR2 is SVGIG in the germline V gene (reference sequence). The ends were cut back, 8 bases at V and 2 bases at J, with 16 bases in the middle. The CDR3 DNA is TGTGCCGGGACGGGGGTAAGCACCTACAATGAGCAGTTCTTC. This sequence encodes CAGTGVSTYNEQFF. Complete variable domain (other parts from reference TRBV30 and TRBJ2-1): SQTIHQWPATLVQPVGSPLSLECTVEGTSNPNLYWYRQAAGRGLQLLFYSVGIGQISSEVPQNLSASRPQDRQFILSSKKLLLSDSGFYLCAGTGVSTYNEQFFGPGTRLTVL.

This clone came up a few times. The gene calls are TRBV2 and TRBJ1-5, with D unresolved. The CDR3 loop spans 13 amino acids. CDR1 is SNHLY and CDR2 is FYNNEI in the germline V gene. Trimming stripped 4 bases from V and 7 bases from J, with 11 bases between. Written as DNA, the CDR3 is TGTGCCAGCAGTGGGGAGGGAGACCAGCCCCAGCATTTT. It yields the protein CASSGEGDQPQHF.

The chain uses TRBV15 and TRBJ1-6; 9 nucleotides match TRBD1. CDR1 LNHNV and CDR2 YYDKDF come from the germline V gene (reference sequence). The ends lost 8 bases at V and 6 bases at J; junction bases unmatched: 2. This CDR3 comprises 13 residues. The CDR3 sequence is CATATGGNSPLHF. CDR3 nucleotide sequence: TGTGCCACCGCGACAGGGGGTAATTCACCCCTCCACTTT.

The chain combines TRBV6-5 with TRBJ2-3; D might be TRBD1 (6 bases). This CDR3 region has 12 residues. V was pared by 8 bases and J by 4 bases, with 10 bases between. CDR1 MNHEY and CDR2 SVGAGI come from the germline V gene. The CDR3 loop is CASGGRSDTQYF. The CDR3 nucleotides read TGTGCCAGCGGGGGCAGGTCAGATACGCAGTATTTT.

By proportion, this clone is medium-sized. The chain is built from TRBV18 and TRBJ1-2; D remains ambiguous. The germline gives CDR1 KGHSH, CDR2 LQKENI. This CDR3 has 12 amino acids. Trimming cost V 3 bases and J 8 bases, with 10 bases left between them. CDR3 DNA: TGTGCCAGCTCACCGGAAGGATACGGCTACACCTTC. Its translation is CASSPEGYGYTF.

The chain combines TRBV28 with TRBJ1-1, with D perhaps matching TRBD1 (6 bases). V was cut by 4 bases and J by 10 bases, with 16 bases left in between. The CDR3 spans 13 residues. CDR1 MDHEN and CDR2 SYDVKM come from the germline V gene. This CDR3 is CASSYITGRGAFF. Written as DNA, the CDR3 is TGTGCCAGCAGTTATATTACAGGGAGGGGAGCTTTCTTT.

The chain has TRBV27 and TRBJ1-6; D is undetermined. V shed 7 bases and J shed 8 bases, with 15 bases lying between them. CDR3 length equals 14 residues. Germline V CDR1 and CDR2: MNHEY, SMNVEV (reference sequence). The CDR3 here is CASKRETTYSPLHF. In DNA, the CDR3 is TGTGCCAGCAAGAGAGAAACAACTTATTCACCCCTCCACTTT.

This sequence joins TRBV9 and TRBJ2-1; 8 bases line up with TRBD2. The CDR3 contains 16 residues. After removal of 0 bases from V and 4 bases from J, the junction contained 6 bases not matched to a gene. From germline, CDR1 is SGDLS and CDR2 YYNGEE. The CDR3 nucleotides are TGTGCCAGCAGCGTAGTAGATCTAGCGGGTTACAATGAGCAGTTCTTC. Translation: CASSVVDLAGYNEQFF.

The rearrangement joins TRBV19 to TRBJ2-1; D unresolved. Trimming pared 5 bases from V and 4 bases from J, leaving 12 bases between. CDR3 size: 14 residues. The germline V gene has CDR1 LNHDA and CDR2 SQIVND (reference sequence). The CDR3: CASSDRVEYNEQFF. CDR3 DNA: TGTGCCAGTAGTGATAGGGTCGAATACAATGAGCAGTTCTTC.

This chain joins TRBV4-1 and TRBJ2-7; D is perhaps TRBD2 (5 bases). Per germline, CDR1 MGHRA and CDR2 YSYEKL. The CDR3 runs 15 residues. V dropped 0 bases and J dropped 6 bases, with 15 bases sitting between them. The CDR3 nucleotides are TGCGCCAGCAGCCAAGATCGGGGAATCCAAGGCGAGCAGTACTTC. It is translated as CASSQDRGIQGEQYF.

The chain combines TRBV19 with TRBJ2-2; D might be TRBD1 (6 bases). The V end lost 4 bases, the J end lost 8 bases, and 11 bases lay between the germline ends. This CDR3 contains 13 residues. Germline V gives CDR1 LNHDA, CDR2 SQIVND (reference sequence). CDR3 loop: CASSTTGGGELFF. Here the CDR3 DNA reads TGTGCCAGTAGTACGACAGGCGGGGGGGAGCTGTTTTTT.

V is TRBV5-1 and J is TRBJ2-7; D remains unclear. This CDR3 is 16 amino acids long. V was shortened by 0 bases and J by 0 bases, with 13 bases between the two germline ends. Germline assignment: CDR1 SGHRS and CDR2 YFSETQ. CDR3 nucleotide sequence: TGCGCCAGCAGCTTGGGTGTGACTTCAGCCTCCTACGAGCAGTACTTC. The encoded protein is CASSLGVTSASYEQYF.

The chain joins TRBV9 to TRBJ1-6; D might be TRBD1 (5 bases). Germline CDR1 is SGDLS and CDR2 is YYNGEE. With 5 bases removed from V and 10 bases from J, the gap between germline ends came to 10 bases. The CDR3 has 12 amino acids. The CDR3 is CASSRRDSPLHF. In DNA, the CDR3 is TGTGCCAGCAGTCGCAGGGACTCACCCCTCCACTTT.